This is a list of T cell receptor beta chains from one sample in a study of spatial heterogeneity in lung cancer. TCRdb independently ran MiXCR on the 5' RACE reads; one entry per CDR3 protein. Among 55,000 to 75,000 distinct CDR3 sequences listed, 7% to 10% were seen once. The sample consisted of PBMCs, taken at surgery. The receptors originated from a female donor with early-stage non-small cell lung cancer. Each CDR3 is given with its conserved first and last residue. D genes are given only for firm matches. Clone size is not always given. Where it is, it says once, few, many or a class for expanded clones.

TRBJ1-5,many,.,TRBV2,CASSSLDRTGGPQHF,TGTGCCAGCAGTTCCCTAGACCGTACCGGGGGGCCCCAGCATTTT
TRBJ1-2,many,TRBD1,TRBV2,CASSELSGGYGYTF,TGTGCCAGCAGTGAATTGTCAGGGGGATATGGCTACACCTTC
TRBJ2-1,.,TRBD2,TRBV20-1,CSARLAGGPFNEQFF,TGCAGTGCTAGATTAGCGGGAGGGCCGTTCAATGAGCAGTTCTTC
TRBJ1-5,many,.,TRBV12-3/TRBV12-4,CASSLWGGTSNQPQHF,TGTGCCAGCAGTTTATGGGGGGGAACCAGCAATCAGCCCCAGCATTTT
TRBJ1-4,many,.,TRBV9,CASSGGPGKSYNEKLFF,TGTGCCAGCAGCGGAGGCCCCGGTAAAAGCTATAATGAAAAACTGTTTTTT
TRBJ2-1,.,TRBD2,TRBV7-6,CASRVAGSNEQFF,TGTGCCAGCAGGGTAGCGGGATCAAATGAGCAGTTCTTC
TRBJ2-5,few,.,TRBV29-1,CSVGSLGETQYF,TGCAGCGTTGGGTCCCTTGGAGAGACCCAGTACTTC
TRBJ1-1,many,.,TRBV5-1,CASSRQDRNTEAFF,TGCGCCAGCAGCAGACAAGACAGGAACACTGAAGCTTTCTTT
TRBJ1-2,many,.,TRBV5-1,CASSFQGNYGYTF,TGCGCCAGCAGCTTTCAGGGGAACTATGGCTACACCTTC
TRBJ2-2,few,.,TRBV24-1,CATSENIGDTGELFF,TGTGCCACCAGTGAAAATATAGGCGACACCGGGGAGCTGTTTTTT
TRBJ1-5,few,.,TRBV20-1,CTGQSGAGPQHF,TGTACCGGACAGTCCGGAGCTGGACCCCAGCATTTT
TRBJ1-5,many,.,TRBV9,CASSVAPDQPQHF,TGTGCCAGCAGCGTAGCCCCCGATCAGCCCCAGCATTTT
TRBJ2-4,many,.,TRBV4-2,CASSQDPDHTAKNIQYF,TGTGCCAGCAGCCAAGACCCCGACCACACGGCAAAAAACATTCAGTACTTC
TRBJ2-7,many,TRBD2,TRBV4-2,CASSQTGLAGGSSYEQYF,TGTGCCAGCAGCCAAACCGGACTAGCGGGAGGGAGCTCCTACGAGCAGTACTTC
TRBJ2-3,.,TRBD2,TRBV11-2,CASSPTSGGATDTQYF,TGTGCCAGCAGCCCGACTAGCGGGGGGGCGACAGATACGCAGTATTTT
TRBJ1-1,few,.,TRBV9,CASSVDERVNTEAFF,TGTGCCAGCAGCGTAGATGAAAGGGTGAACACTGAAGCTTTCTTT
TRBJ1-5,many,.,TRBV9,CASSVDVNQPQHF,TGTGCCAGCAGCGTGGACGTCAATCAGCCCCAGCATTTT
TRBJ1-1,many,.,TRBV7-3,CASSSASEYTEAFF,TGTGCCAGCAGCTCAGCCTCAGAGTACACTGAAGCTTTCTTT
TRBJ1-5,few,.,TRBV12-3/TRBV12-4,CASSYSYSNQPQHF,TGTGCCAGCAGCTACAGTTATAGCAATCAGCCCCAGCATTTT
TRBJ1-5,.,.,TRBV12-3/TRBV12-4,CASSRDISNQPQHF,TGTGCCAGCAGCCGGGACATTAGCAATCAGCCCCAGCATTTT
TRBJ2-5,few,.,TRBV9,CASSVGWGTQQETQYF,TGTGCCAGCAGCGTAGGATGGGGGACACAGCAAGAGACCCAGTACTTC
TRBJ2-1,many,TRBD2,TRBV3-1,CASSGLGYFNEQFF,TGTGCCAGCAGCGGACTAGGCTATTTCAATGAGCAGTTCTTC
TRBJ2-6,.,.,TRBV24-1,CATSDSLTGYRSGANVLTF,TGTGCCACCAGTGATTCGCTGACGGGGTACCGTTCCGGGGCCAACGTCCTGACTTTC
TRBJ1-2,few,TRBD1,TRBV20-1,CSASGTGNYGYTF,TGCAGTGCTAGCGGGACAGGGAACTATGGCTACACCTTC
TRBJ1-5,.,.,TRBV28,CASSPPDRNQPQHF,TGTGCCAGCAGTCCCCCAGACCGCAATCAGCCCCAGCATTTT
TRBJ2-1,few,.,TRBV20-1,CSARKFDNANEQFF,TGCAGTGCTAGAAAGTTCGACAACGCAAATGAGCAGTTCTTC
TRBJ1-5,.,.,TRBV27,CASSVAGQNNQPQHF,TGTGCCAGCAGTGTAGCGGGGCAGAACAATCAGCCCCAGCATTTT
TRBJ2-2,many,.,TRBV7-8,CASSILAGTGELFF,TGTGCCAGCAGTATATTAGCAGGCACCGGGGAGCTGTTTTTT
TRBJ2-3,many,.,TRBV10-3,CAISAQGTDTQYF,TGTGCCATCAGTGCCCAGGGAACAGATACGCAGTATTTT
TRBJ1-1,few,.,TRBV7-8,CASSLASRLNTEAFF,TGTGCCAGCAGCTTAGCGAGCCGGCTGAACACTGAAGCTTTCTTT
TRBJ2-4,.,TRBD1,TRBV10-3,CAISLGTGKNIQYF,TGTGCCATCAGTTTGGGGACAGGGAAAAACATTCAGTACTTC
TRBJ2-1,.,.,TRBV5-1,CASSLLSRSSYNEQFF,TGCGCCAGCAGCTTGCTGAGCAGAAGCTCCTACAATGAGCAGTTCTTC
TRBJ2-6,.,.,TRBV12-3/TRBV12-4,CASSGRFGSGANVLTF,TGTGCCAGCTCGGGCCGCTTTGGGTCTGGGGCCAACGTCCTGACTTTC
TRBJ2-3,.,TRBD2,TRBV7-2,CASSDRLAGNFGADTQYF,TGTGCCAGCAGCGATAGACTAGCGGGGAACTTCGGGGCAGATACGCAGTATTTT
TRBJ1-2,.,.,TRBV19,CASSIGTSNYGYTF,TGTGCCAGTAGTATAGGGACATCGAACTATGGCTACACCTTC
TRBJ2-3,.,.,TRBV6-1,CASRGTSTDTQYF,TGTGCCAGCAGAGGGACTAGCACAGATACGCAGTATTTT
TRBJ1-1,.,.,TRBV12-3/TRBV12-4,CASTHRGSGTEAFF,TGTGCCAGCACCCATCGAGGAAGTGGGACTGAAGCTTTCTTT
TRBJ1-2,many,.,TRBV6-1,CASRQVNYGYTF,TGTGCCAGCAGACAAGTTAACTATGGCTACACCTTC
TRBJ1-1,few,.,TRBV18,CASSPPRPNTEAFF,TGTGCCAGCTCACCGCCCCGGCCGAACACTGAAGCTTTCTTT
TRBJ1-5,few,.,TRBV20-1,CSARGGRARASNQPQHF,TGCAGTGCTAGAGGGGGGCGGGCTCGAGCAAGCAATCAGCCCCAGCATTTT
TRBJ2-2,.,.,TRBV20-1,CSARRTLNTGELFF,TGCAGTGCCCGGCGAACACTGAACACCGGGGAGCTGTTTTTT
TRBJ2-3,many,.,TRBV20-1,CSAIREDTQYF,TGCAGTGCTATACGAGAAGATACGCAGTATTTT
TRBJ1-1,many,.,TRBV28,CASSLSRGRTEAFF,TGTGCCAGCAGTTTATCACGGGGGAGGACTGAAGCTTTCTTT
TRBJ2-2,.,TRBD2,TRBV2,CASSPGTSGAGELFF,TGTGCCAGCAGTCCCGGGACTAGCGGGGCCGGGGAGCTGTTTTTT
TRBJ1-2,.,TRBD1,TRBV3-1,CASSQDASTGGGGYTF,TGTGCCAGCAGCCAAGATGCCTCAACAGGGGGAGGAGGCTACACCTTC
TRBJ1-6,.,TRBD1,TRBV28,CASGQTGINSPLHF,TGTGCCAGCGGCCAGACAGGGATTAATTCACCCCTCCACTTT
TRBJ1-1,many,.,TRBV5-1,CASSPNGDVNTEAFF,TGCGCCAGCAGCCCTAATGGGGATGTGAACACTGAAGCTTTCTTT
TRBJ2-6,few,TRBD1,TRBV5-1,CASRRTGGASGANVLTF,TGCGCCAGCAGACGGACAGGGGGCGCATCTGGGGCCAACGTCCTGACTTTC
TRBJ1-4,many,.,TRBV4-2,CASSQATGEKLFF,TGTGCCAGCAGCCAGGCTACAGGTGAAAAACTGTTTTTT
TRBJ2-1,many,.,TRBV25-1,CASSLGAGEHEQFF,TGTGCCAGCAGCCTTGGGGCAGGGGAACATGAGCAGTTCTTC